This is a list of T cell receptor beta chains from one sample in a study of patients and donors after allogeneic stem cell transplantation. Using its own MiXCR run on the RT-PCR reads, TCRdb lists one record per CDR3 protein. The repertoire includes approximately 98,000 distinct CDR3 sequences, roughly 35% of them detected once, and around 25% sits in the top ten. Sequenced material: blood, either unsorted or a sorted T cell fraction (not recorded which). The receptors come from a human donor who was either an allogeneic HSCT recipient or a stem cell or donor lymphocyte infusion donor (not recorded which). It is not recorded whose cells these are; they may come from a transplant donor. Both conserved end residues are part of each CDR3. The D gene is left open where the match is weak. Clone size is shown for a subset of rows, as once, few, many or a class of expanded clone.

. | TRBJ2-7 | TRBV20-1 | TRBD2 | CSAIAGKSYEQYF | TGCAGTGCTATAGCGGGAAAATCTTACGAGCAGTACTTC
. | TRBJ2-3 | TRBV7-7 | . | CAILVGDTQYF | TGTGCCATTCTCGTAGGAGATACGCAGTATTTT
. | TRBJ2-5 | TRBV12-3/TRBV12-4 | . | CASTPLGRPAGTQYF | TGTGCCAGCACCCCTTTAGGGCGGCCGGCTGGGACCCAGTACTTC
. | TRBJ2-1 | TRBV25-1 | . | CASSESVGLRVRNEQFF | TGTGCCAGCAGTGAATCTGTGGGGCTAAGAGTCAGAAATGAGCAGTTCTTC
. | TRBJ1-6 | TRBV20-1 | . | CSARGALSSPLHF | TGCAGTGCTAGAGGGGCCCTGAGTTCACCCCTCCACTTT
. | TRBJ2-7 | TRBV12-3/TRBV12-4 | TRBD1 | CASRRSGTGRMTYEQYF | TGTGCCAGCAGAAGGTCCGGGACAGGGCGGATGACCTACGAGCAGTACTTC
few | TRBJ2-5 | TRBV5-6 | . | CASSLRQGLKETQYF | TGTGCCAGCAGCTTGCGTCAGGGGTTGAAAGAGACCCAGTACTTC
few | TRBJ2-7 | TRBV29-1 | TRBD2 | CSVETREGYYEQYF | TGCAGCGTTGAAACTCGGGAGGGCTATTACGAGCAGTACTTC
. | TRBJ2-6 | TRBV6-5 | . | CASSRTAGANVLTF | TGTGCCAGCAGCAGGACAGCCGGGGCCAACGTCCTGACTTTC
. | TRBJ1-2 | TRBV15 | . | CATSLGQSKYYNYGYTF | TGTGCCACCAGCCTAGGACAGTCGAAATACTATAACTATGGCTACACCTTC
few | TRBJ1-4 | TRBV27 | . | CASRPSAGGATNEKLFF | TGTGCCAGCAGACCCTCGGCGGGGGGCGCAACTAATGAAAAACTGTTTTTT
. | TRBJ2-1 | TRBV29-1 | TRBD2 | CSVESRLANNEQFF | TGCAGCGTTGAAAGTAGACTAGCCAACAATGAGCAGTTCTTC
. | TRBJ1-1 | TRBV5-1 | . | CASSLESQGTEAFF | TGCGCCAGCAGCTTGGAGTCCCAGGGGACTGAAGCTTTCTTT